The 6 T cell receptor beta chains presented below share a single source sample, sequenced in a study of blood T cell repertoires in COVID-19. Only in-frame clones appear in the TCRdb table, and some are missing; sequencing was by immunoSEQ multiplex PCR. The top ten hold approximately 2.3% of the sample, which has some 220,000 clones, approximately 85% seen once. Sequenced input: peripheral blood. The receptor set was obtained from a woman in her 70s with COVID-19, enrolled during active disease.

The V call is TRBV9, the J call TRBJ1-1, with unresolved D. Trimming took off 0 bases at V and 4 bases at J, with 13 bases between the two ends. This CDR3 region has 15 residues. Looked up from germline, CDR1 is SGDLS and CDR2 is YYNGEE. The CDR3 loop is CASSVDSRPSTEAFF. The CDR3 nucleotides are TGTGCCAGCAGCGTAGATTCCAGGCCGAGCACTGAAGCTTTCTTT.

This rearrangement joins TRBV4-2 to TRBJ1-2; 9 positions agree with TRBD1. Germline loops: CDR1 LGHNA, CDR2 YNFKEQ. CDR3 length equals 16 residues. V shed 2 bases, J shed 1 base, and the junction held 5 bases outside the gene matches. The CDR3 DNA sequence: TGTGCCAGCAGCCAAATACAGGGGGCGAGTAACTATGGCTACACCTTC. Its translation: CASSQIQGASNYGYTF.

The rearrangement uses TRBV4-3 and TRBJ1-2; no firm D call. Germline CDR1 reads LGHNA; CDR2 reads YSLEER. The CDR3 has 12 residues. V was clipped by 1 base and J by 7 bases, with 7 bases between them. The CDR3 spells CASSQGRVGYTF. The CDR3 nucleotides read TGCGCCAGCAGCCAAGGTCGGGTTGGCTACACCTTC.

The genes are TRBV27 and TRBJ2-1; TRBD2 aligns across 11 bases. Looked up from germline, CDR1 is MNHEY and CDR2 is SMNVEV (reference sequence). J gave up 3 bases and V 6 bases, and 1 base lay outside the gene matches. The CDR3 consists of 14 residues. The CDR3 DNA is TGTGCCAGCAGAACTAGCGGGAGCTACAATGAGCAGTTCTTC. Translated: CASRTSGSYNEQFF.

This sequence joins TRBV5-1 and TRBJ1-1; 9 nucleotides align to TRBD1. The CDR3 extends over 16 amino acids. V lost 2 bases, J lost 6 bases, and 11 bases stayed unmatched. Germline V gene sequence: CDR1 SGHRS, CDR2 YFSETQ. The CDR3 DNA is TGCGCCAGCAGCTTATTACCCGGACAGGGGAAGGCTGAAGCTTTCTTT. Amino acid sequence: CASSLLPGQGKAEAFF.

This clone showed up just a few times. The genes are TRBV19 and TRBJ1-3; 8 bases fit TRBD1. This CDR3 comprises 16 residues. The trim removed 5 bases at V and 0 bases at J, leaving 6 bases unmatched. The germline CDR1 and CDR2 sequences are LNHDA and SQIVND (reference sequence). CDR3 nucleotides: TGTGCCAGTAGTGGGGACAGGCCCGCCTCTGGAAACACCATATATTTT. This codes for CASSGDRPASGNTIYF.